Each of the 24 T cell receptor beta chains below was sequenced from the same sample in a study of shared T cell receptors in the human thymus. Method: immunoSEQ multiplex PCR; TCRdb's copy keeps in-frame clones and lacks some. The sample contains about 660,000 clones, 80% to 90% of which appear only once. These data are also associated with another study on human thymus T cells.

What was sequenced was thymocytes. These receptors were collected from a boy younger than two with a congenital heart defect.

The chain recombines TRBV6-1 with TRBJ2-3; 8 nucleotides align to TRBD1. The CDR3 loop spans 14 amino acids. Germline CDR1 MNHNS, CDR2 SASEGT. Trimming at V came to 8 bases and at J to 7 bases, leaving 11 bases not matched to a gene. CDR3 protein: CASRRARGRNTQYF. The CDR3 DNA follows: TGTGCCAGCCGACGGGCCAGGGGGCGAAATACGCAGTATTTT.

The V and J genes are TRBV4-3 and TRBJ2-2; D is ambiguous. The CDR3 is 16 amino acids. Germline CDR1 reads LGHNA; CDR2 reads YSLEER. V was cut by 0 bases and J by 3 bases, with 11 bases left in between. CDR3 bases: TGCGCCAGCAGCCAAGATAGGTTCAGGTACACCGGGGAGCTGTTTTTT. Translated: CASSQDRFRYTGELFF.

This chain uses TRBV28 with TRBJ2-7; 7 bases map to TRBD2. Germline V gene lookup returns CDR1 MDHEN and CDR2 SYDVKM. CDR3 length equals 17 residues. V shed 6 bases and J 2 bases; nucleotides not matched to a gene: 16. CDR3 DNA sequence: TGTGCCAGCAGGTTCAAATCCCTCGCGGGAGTTCCCTACGAGCAGTACTTC. It specifies CASRFKSLAGVPYEQYF.

J is TRBJ2-3 and V is TRBV9; TRBD2 agrees at 10 bases. Germline CDR1 SGDLS, CDR2 YYNGEE. V was clipped by 1 base and J by 2 bases; unmatched bases: 10. The CDR3 contains 18 residues. The CDR3 nucleotides read TGTGCCAGCAGCGTAAAGTCTAGCGGGGGTCCTCACACAGATACGCAGTATTTT. Translation gives CASSVKSSGGPHTDTQYF. Full variable domain (remainder filled in from reference TRBV9 and TRBJ2-3): DSGVTQTPKHLITATGQRVTLRCSPRSGDLSVYWYQQSLDQGLQFLIQYYNGEERAKGNILERFSAQQFPDLHSELNLSSLELGDSALYFCASSVKSSGGPHTDTQYFGPGTRLTVL.

V is TRBV5-6 and J is TRBJ2-5, with TRBD2 matching 7 bases. Germline loops: CDR1 SGHDT, CDR2 YYEEEE. The CDR3 has 17 amino acids. V dropped 4 bases and J dropped 2; count of bases not matched to a gene: 14. CDR3 bases: TGTGCCAGCAGCGGACCGAATGGACTAGGCCCTCAAGAGACCCAGTACTTC. This translates into CASSGPNGLGPQETQYF.

This clone was counted only a few times. CDR3 residues: CASSIVTGSNQPQHF. DNA of the CDR3: TGTGCCAGTAGTATAGTGACAGGTTCGAATCAGCCCCAGCATTTT. This chain links TRBV19 with TRBJ1-5; D is possibly TRBD1 (6 bases). The CDR3 extends over 15 amino acids. The ends were cut back, 1 base at V and 4 bases at J, with 11 bases in the middle. Germline loops: CDR1 LNHDA, CDR2 SQIVND (reference sequence).

The rearrangement joins TRBV6-5 to TRBJ1-2; TRBD1 matches 7 bases. Germline CDR1 reads MNHEY; CDR2 reads SVGAGI. Trimming at V came to 8 bases and at J to 7 bases, leaving 10 bases not matched to a gene. This CDR3 is 13 amino acids long. As DNA, the CDR3 is TGTGCCAGCCTCAATGACAGGGTGTCTGGCTACACCTTC. It specifies CASLNDRVSGYTF.

The rearrangement joins TRBV4-1 to TRBJ2-1; 9 bases are shared with TRBD2. CDR1 MGHRA and CDR2 YSYEKL come from the germline V gene. The junction had 10 bases not matched to a gene; V was cut back by 2 bases and J by 8 bases. This CDR3 is built from 16 residues. The CDR3 is CASSQTAGGPMYEQFF. The CDR3 coding sequence is TGCGCCAGCAGCCAAACTGCGGGGGGGCCAATGTATGAGCAGTTCTTC.

The chain is built from TRBV4-3 and TRBJ2-3, with TRBD2 matching 11 bases. This CDR3 is 17 amino acids long. Germline V lookup: CDR1 LGHNA, CDR2 YSLEER. The V segment lost 4 bases and the J segment 1 base; nucleotides outside the gene matches: 7. The CDR3 DNA reads TGCGCCAGCAGCCGCATAGGGACTAGCGGTTGCACAGATACGCAGTATTTT. As protein: CASSRIGTSGCTDTQYF.

The chain carries TRBV7-9 and TRBJ1-5, with TRBD1 matching 7 bases. This CDR3 comprises 17 residues. CDR1 is SEHNR, CDR2 FQNEAQ, per germline (reference sequence). J gave up 0 bases and V 7 bases, and 12 bases lay outside the gene matches. The CDR3 loop reads CASTLVTTGYSNQPQHF. DNA for the CDR3: TGTGCCAGCACCCTGGTGACGACAGGGTATAGCAATCAGCCCCAGCATTTT.

V gene TRBV30 combines with J gene TRBJ1-2, with 7 bases aligning to TRBD1. Germline V lookup: CDR1 GTSNPN, CDR2 SVGIG (reference sequence). The CDR3 has 13 amino acids. With 6 bases clipped from V and 5 bases from J, the junction kept 9 bases outside the gene matches. The CDR3 region is CACIDRVWYGYTF. CDR3 DNA: TGTGCCTGTATCGACAGGGTCTGGTATGGCTACACCTTC.

This chain uses TRBV10-3 with TRBJ2-5; 10 bases agree with TRBD2. CDR1 is ENHRY and CDR2 is SYGVKD in the germline V gene. The CDR3 is made up of 15 amino acids. With V trimmed by 4 bases and J by 5 bases, 7 bases remained unmatched. In DNA form, the CDR3 reads TGTGCCATCAGTGTTCGAGCGGGGGGGCTTGAGACCCAGTACTTC. This encodes CAISVRAGGLETQYF.

This chain uses TRBV6-4 with TRBJ2-4; TRBD2 agrees at 8 bases. The CDR3 is 15 amino acids. CDR1 MRHNA and CDR2 SNTAGT come from the germline V gene. V trimming: 10 bases; J trimming: 0 bases; junction bases outside the gene matches: 8. The CDR3, as DNA: TGTGCCACCAAAAACACTAGCGGAGCCAAAAACATTCAGTACTTC. Protein: CATKNTSGAKNIQYF.

This chain uses TRBV28 with TRBJ1-6; 9 nucleotides line up with TRBD1. Trimming at V came to 7 bases and at J to 7 bases, leaving 8 bases not matched to a gene. In germline, CDR1 is MDHEN, CDR2 SYDVKM. The CDR3 contains 15 residues. The CDR3 sequence is CASTSGTGHNSPLHF. The DNA of the CDR3 is TGTGCCAGCACCTCCGGGACAGGGCACAATTCACCCCTCCACTTT.

The V and J genes are TRBV5-1 and TRBJ2-1; 11 bases fit TRBD2. After removal of 4 bases from V and 4 bases from J, the junction contained 13 bases not matched to a gene. CDR1 SGHRS and CDR2 YFSETQ come from the germline V gene. The CDR3 covers 18 residues. The CDR3 loop is CASSGRLAGFPHYNEQFF. In DNA, the CDR3 is TGCGCCAGCAGCGGACGACTAGCGGGATTTCCCCATTACAATGAGCAGTTCTTC.

V usage is TRBV4-3 and J usage is TRBJ2-7; D perhaps matches TRBD1 (6 bases). Germline CDR1 reads LGHNA; CDR2 reads YSLEER. The CDR3 contains 13 residues. Trimming took 3 bases from V and 1 from J, leaving 7 bases between them. The CDR3 protein is CASSQTGSYEQYF. In nucleotides, the CDR3 is TGCGCCAGCAGCCAGACAGGTTCCTACGAGCAGTACTTC.

The chain joins TRBV5-1 to TRBJ2-1; tentatively, D is TRBD1 (7 bases). The CDR3 extends over 12 amino acids. Trimming took off 4 bases at V and 15 bases at J, with 17 bases between the two ends. The germline CDR1 and CDR2 sequences are SGHRS and YFSETQ. The CDR3 reads CASSPRRGRLFF. The CDR3 DNA is TGCGCCAGCAGCCCAAGGAGGGGGCGCCTGTTCTTC.

The chain is built from TRBV5-4 and TRBJ2-4, with 9 nucleotides matching TRBD1. The V segment lost 3 bases and the J segment 0 bases; nucleotides outside the gene matches: 7. CDR3 length: 17 residues. The germline V gene encodes CDR1 SGHNT and CDR2 YYREEE (reference sequence). The CDR3: CASSSGQGLIAKNIQYF. The CDR3 DNA sequence: TGTGCCAGCAGCTCCGGACAGGGGCTAATAGCCAAAAACATTCAGTACTTC.

CDR3 DNA: TGTGCCAGCAGCCTCTGGTTCGGGAACACTGAAGCTTTCTTT. This codes for CASSLWFGNTEAFF. The chain recombines TRBV28 with TRBJ1-1; D is ambiguous. Germline assignment: CDR1 MDHEN and CDR2 SYDVKM. This CDR3 region has 14 residues. Trimming shortened V by 6 bases and J by 1 base, and 12 bases separated the two germline ends.

The chain links TRBV10-3 to TRBJ2-3; TRBD2 matches at 8 bases. The V segment lost 6 bases and the J segment 4 bases; nucleotides outside the gene matches: 3. CDR1 and CDR2 from the germline V gene are ENHRY and SYGVKD. The CDR3 has 13 residues. CDR3 DNA sequence: TGTGCCATCAGCTACGGGGGGGCAGATACGCAGTATTTT. This sequence encodes CAISYGGADTQYF.

The V and J genes are TRBV5-1 and TRBJ2-7; 8 bases line up with TRBD1. The ends lost 4 bases at V and 4 bases at J; junction bases unmatched: 7. Looked up from germline, CDR1 is SGHRS and CDR2 is YFSETQ. The CDR3 runs 14 residues. Written as DNA, the CDR3 is TGCGCCAGCAGCGGACAGGGTGACACATACGAGCAGTACTTC. This encodes CASSGQGDTYEQYF.

The rearrangement links TRBV9 to TRBJ2-1, with 9 bases that match TRBD1. The CDR3 is made up of 16 amino acids. From germline, CDR1 is SGDLS and CDR2 YYNGEE. Trimming took 0 bases from V and 0 from J; bases not matched to a gene: 1. CDR3 region: CASSVGDRASYNEQFF. The CDR3 DNA sequence: TGTGCCAGCAGCGTAGGGGACAGGGCCTCCTACAATGAGCAGTTCTTC. The full variable domain, its missing parts supplied by reference TRBV9 and TRBJ2-1, is DSGVTQTPKHLITATGQRVTLRCSPRSGDLSVYWYQQSLDQGLQFLIQYYNGEERAKGNILERFSAQQFPDLHSELNLSSLELGDSALYFCASSVGDRASYNEQFFGPGTRLTVL.

The chain has TRBV19 and TRBJ1-5; 7 bases are shared with TRBD1. The junction had 12 bases not matched to a gene; V was cut back by 5 bases and J by 5 bases. The germline V gene encodes CDR1 LNHDA and CDR2 SQIVND (reference sequence). There are 16 residues in the CDR3. CDR3 sequence reads: CASSGRQGTSYQPQHF. DNA of the CDR3: TGTGCCAGTAGTGGCCGACAGGGAACCTCATATCAGCCCCAGCATTTT.

The rearrangement links TRBV29-1 to TRBJ1-1, with 8 bases identical to TRBD1. The trim removed 7 bases at V and 5 bases at J, leaving 9 bases unmatched. Germline values: CDR1 SQVTM, CDR2 ANQGSEA. This CDR3 spans 13 amino acids. The CDR3 spells CSDRTGRHTEAFF. In DNA form, the CDR3 reads TGCAGCGATAGGACAGGGCGGCATACTGAAGCTTTCTTT.